This T cell receptor (beta chain) was recorded in a study of regulatory T cells in long-lasting Graves disease. Study-level points and caveats: Among persistent patients, a larger number of public clonotypes were shared (approximately 3,000) than among newly diagnosed patients (roughly 1,000). Gene preferences differed: TRBV28, TRBJ1-2, TRBJ2-5 in persistent cases.

V was shortened by 5 bases and J by 7 bases, with 11 bases between the two germline ends. The CDR3 runs to 12 residues. Germline loops: CDR1 SQVTM, CDR2 ANQGSEA. Through Arm-PCR of CDR3 regions and iRepertoire HTBI primers, TCR beta libraries were built. In TCRdb, the multiplex PCR reads were re-called with MiXCR into one record per CDR3 protein. The table records hundreds of thousands of distinct CDR3 sequences, about a fifth of them present only once. Noted time point: persistent/refractory GD, antithyroid drugs over 5 years with positive TRAb. PBMC-derived RNA was used for the TCR library. This clonotype has a handful of counts. As yet, its antigen is unknown.

The receptor was isolated from a female donor with Graves disease. V gene TRBV29-1 combines with J gene TRBJ2-2; the D gene could be TRBD1 or TRBD2 (5 bases each). Specimen: peripheral blood mononuclear cells (PBMCs), collected when the disease was refractory, from a patient treated with antithyroid drugs. This chain's CDR3 is CSVLGDFGELFF. In DNA form, the CDR3 reads TGCAGCGTTTTGGGGGATTTCGGGGAGCTGTTTTTT.